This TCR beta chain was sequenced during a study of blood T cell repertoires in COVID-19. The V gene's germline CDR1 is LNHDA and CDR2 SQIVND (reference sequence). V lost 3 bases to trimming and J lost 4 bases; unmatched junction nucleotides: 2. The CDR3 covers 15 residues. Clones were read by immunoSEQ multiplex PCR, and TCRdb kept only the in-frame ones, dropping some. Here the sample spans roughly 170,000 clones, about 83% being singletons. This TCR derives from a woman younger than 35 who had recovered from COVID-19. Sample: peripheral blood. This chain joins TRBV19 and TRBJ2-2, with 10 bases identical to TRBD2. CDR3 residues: CASSIIAGGTGELFF. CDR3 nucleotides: TGTGCCAGTAGTATCATAGCGGGGGGCACCGGGGAGCTGTTTTTT. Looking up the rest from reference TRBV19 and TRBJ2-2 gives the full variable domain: DGGITQSPKYLFRKEGQNVTLSCEQNLNHDAMYWYRQDPGQGLRLIYYSQIVNDFQKGDIAEGYSVSREKKESFPLTVTSAQKNPTAFYLCASSIIAGGTGELFFGEGSRLTVL.